This record covers a single TCR beta chain. Its target is unknown. The data are from a study of CD8 T cells in Susac syndrome. Random-hexamer reverse transcription was applied to roughly 0.5 to 1 ug RNA. Via MiXCR, TCRdb re-called the immunoSEQ multiplex PCR reads, giving one row per CDR3 protein. This table holds roughly 80,000 distinct CDR3 sequences, 93% found once. Notes on the study in general: As the study acknowledged, the number of individuals in its TCR sequencing and HLA analysis was relatively small.

With V trimmed by 2 bases and J by 6 bases, 3 bases remained unmatched. The germline V gene encodes CDR1 SGHRS and CDR2 YFSETQ. The CDR3 totals 14 residues. This receptor was obtained from a human donor with Susac syndrome. This chain uses TRBV5-1 with TRBJ2-7; 12 positions agree with TRBD1. Sequenced material: CD4+ T cells from PBMCs. CDR3 residues: CASSLGDRGREQYF. In nucleotides, the CDR3 is TGCGCCAGCAGCTTAGGGGACAGGGGGCGCGAGCAGTACTTC.